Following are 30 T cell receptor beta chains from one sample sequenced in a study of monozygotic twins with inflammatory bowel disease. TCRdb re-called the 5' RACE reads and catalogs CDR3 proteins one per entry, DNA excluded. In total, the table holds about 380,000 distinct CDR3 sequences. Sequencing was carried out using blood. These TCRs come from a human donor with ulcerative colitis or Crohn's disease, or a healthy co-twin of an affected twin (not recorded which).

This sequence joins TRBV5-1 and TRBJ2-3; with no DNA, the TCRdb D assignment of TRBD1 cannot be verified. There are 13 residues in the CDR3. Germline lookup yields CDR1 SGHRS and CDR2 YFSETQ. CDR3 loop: CASRAGAVDTQYF.

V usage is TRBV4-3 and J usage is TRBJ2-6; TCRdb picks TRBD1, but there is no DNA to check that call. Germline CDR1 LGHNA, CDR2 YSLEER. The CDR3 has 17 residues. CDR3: CASSPQAGISGANVLTF.

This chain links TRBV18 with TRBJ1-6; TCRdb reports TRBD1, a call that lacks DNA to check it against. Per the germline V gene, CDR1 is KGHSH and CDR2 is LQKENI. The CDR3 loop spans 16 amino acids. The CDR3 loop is CASSPPGQAGYSPLHF.

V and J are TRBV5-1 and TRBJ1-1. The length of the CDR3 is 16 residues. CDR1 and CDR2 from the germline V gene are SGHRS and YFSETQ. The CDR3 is CASSIFFGNSNTEAFF. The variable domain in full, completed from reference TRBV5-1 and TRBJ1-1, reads KAGVTQTPRYLIKTRGQQVTLSCSPISGHRSVSWYQQTPGQGLQFLFEYFSETQRNKGNFPGRFSGRQFSNSRSEMNVSTLELGDSALYLCASSIFFGNSNTEAFFGQGTRLTVV.

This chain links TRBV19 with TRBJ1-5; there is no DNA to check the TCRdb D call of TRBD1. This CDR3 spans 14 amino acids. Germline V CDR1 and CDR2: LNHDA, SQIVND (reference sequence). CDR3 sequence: CASRLTGALWPQHF.

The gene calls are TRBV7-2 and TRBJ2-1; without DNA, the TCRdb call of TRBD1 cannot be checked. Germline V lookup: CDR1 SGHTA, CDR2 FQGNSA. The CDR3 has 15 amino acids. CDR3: CASSLGGATYNEQFF.

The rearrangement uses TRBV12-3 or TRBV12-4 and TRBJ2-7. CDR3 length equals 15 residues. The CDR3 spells CASKLQSGGSYEQYF.

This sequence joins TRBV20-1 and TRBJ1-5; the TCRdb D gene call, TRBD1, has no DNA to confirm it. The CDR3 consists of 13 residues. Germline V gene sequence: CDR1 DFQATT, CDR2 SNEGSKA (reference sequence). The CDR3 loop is CPSSVPTVSYQHF.

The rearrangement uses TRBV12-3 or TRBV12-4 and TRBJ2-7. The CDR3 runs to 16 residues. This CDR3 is CASSLWVAGGHDEQYF.

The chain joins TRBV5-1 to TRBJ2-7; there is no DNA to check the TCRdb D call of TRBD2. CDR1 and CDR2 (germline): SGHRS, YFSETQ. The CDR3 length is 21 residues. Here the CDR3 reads CASSLGPSPRRQGEITYEQYF.

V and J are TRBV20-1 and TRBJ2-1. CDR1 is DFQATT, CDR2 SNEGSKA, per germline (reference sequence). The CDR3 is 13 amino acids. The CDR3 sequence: CSARETDLNEQFF.

CDR3 residues: CASSQRQGGRTEAFF. The rearrangement uses TRBV4-1 and TRBJ1-1; TCRdb outputs TRBD1, but without DNA this stays unchecked. The CDR3 has 15 residues. Germline V gene sequence: CDR1 MGHRA, CDR2 YSYEKL.

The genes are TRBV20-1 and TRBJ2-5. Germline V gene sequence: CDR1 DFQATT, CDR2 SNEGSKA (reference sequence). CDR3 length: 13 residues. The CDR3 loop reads CSASNTPQETQYF.

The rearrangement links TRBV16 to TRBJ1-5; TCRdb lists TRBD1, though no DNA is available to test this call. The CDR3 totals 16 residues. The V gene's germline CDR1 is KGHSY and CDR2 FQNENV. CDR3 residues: CASSQLDRGVNQPQHF.

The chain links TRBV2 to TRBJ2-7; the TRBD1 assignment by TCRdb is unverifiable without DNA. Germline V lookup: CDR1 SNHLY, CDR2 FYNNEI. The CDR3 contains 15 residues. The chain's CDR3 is CASSAPSGASYEQYF.

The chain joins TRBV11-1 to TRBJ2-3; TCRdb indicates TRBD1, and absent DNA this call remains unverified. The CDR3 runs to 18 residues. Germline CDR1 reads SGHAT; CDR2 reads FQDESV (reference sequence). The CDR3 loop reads CASSLGPGGPPPTDTQYF.

The CDR3 region is CASSLQGRVSWNNEQFF. This chain joins TRBV7-2 and TRBJ2-1; TCRdb gives TRBD1 as the D gene, but with no DNA this cannot be confirmed. Germline V CDR1 and CDR2: SGHTA, FQGNSA. The CDR3 is 17 residues long.

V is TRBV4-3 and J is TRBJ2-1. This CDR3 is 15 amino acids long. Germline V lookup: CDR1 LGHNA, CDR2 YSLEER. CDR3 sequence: CASSQDRSTYNEQFF.

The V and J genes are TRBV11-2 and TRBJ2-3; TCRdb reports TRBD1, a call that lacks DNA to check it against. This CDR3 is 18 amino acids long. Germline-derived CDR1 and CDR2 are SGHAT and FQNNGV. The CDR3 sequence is CASSREGGAGRYTDTQYF.

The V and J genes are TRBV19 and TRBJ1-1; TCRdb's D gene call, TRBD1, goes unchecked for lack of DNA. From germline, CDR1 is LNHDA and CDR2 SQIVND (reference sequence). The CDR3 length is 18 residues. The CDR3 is CASSMAVGAGIQNTEAFF. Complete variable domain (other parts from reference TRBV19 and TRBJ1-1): DGGITQSPKYLFRKEGQNVTLSCEQNLNHDAMYWYRQDPGQGLRLIYYSQIVNDFQKGDIAEGYSVSREKKESFPLTVTSAQKNPTAFYLCASSMAVGAGIQNTEAFFGQGTRLTVV.

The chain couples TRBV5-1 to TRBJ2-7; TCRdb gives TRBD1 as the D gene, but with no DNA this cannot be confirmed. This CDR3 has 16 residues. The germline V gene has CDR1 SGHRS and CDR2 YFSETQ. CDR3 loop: CASSWTGAARNYEQYF.

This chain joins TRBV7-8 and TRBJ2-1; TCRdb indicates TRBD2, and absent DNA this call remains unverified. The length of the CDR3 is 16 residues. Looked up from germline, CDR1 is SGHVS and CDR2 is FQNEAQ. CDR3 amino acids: CASKETGGPVTNEQFF. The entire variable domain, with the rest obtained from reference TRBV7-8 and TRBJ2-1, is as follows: GAGVSQSPRYKVAKRGQDVALRCDPISGHVSLFWYQQALGQGPEFLTYFQNEAQLDKSGLPSDRFFAERPEGSVSTLKIQRTQQEDSAVYLCASKETGGPVTNEQFFGPGTRLTVL.

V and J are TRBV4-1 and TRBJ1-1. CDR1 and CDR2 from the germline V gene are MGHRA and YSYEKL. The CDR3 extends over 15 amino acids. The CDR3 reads CASSQVLGMNTEAFF.

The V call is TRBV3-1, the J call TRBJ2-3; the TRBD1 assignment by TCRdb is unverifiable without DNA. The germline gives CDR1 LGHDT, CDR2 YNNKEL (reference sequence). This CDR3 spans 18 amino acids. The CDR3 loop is CASSQAWTGEASTDTQYF.

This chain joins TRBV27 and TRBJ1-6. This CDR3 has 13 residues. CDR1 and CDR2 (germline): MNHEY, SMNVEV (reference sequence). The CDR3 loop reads CASSYWRDSPLHF.

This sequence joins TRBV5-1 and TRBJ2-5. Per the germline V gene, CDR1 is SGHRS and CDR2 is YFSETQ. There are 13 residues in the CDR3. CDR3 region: CASSWWDQETQYF.

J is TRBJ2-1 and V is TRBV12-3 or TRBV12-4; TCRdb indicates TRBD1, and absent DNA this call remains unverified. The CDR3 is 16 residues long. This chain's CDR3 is CASGNSGTGWSNEQFF.

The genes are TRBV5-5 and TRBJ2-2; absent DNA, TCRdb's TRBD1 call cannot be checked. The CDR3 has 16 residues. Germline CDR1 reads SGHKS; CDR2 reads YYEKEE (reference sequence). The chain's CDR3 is CASSFRQGANPGELFF.

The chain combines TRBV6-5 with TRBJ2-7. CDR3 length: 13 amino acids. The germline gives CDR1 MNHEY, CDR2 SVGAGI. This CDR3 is CASSYRGGYEQYF.

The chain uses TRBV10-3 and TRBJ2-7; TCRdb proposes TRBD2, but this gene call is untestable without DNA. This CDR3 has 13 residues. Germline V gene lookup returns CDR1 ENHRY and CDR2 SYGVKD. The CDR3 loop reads CAIRRDPSYEQYF.